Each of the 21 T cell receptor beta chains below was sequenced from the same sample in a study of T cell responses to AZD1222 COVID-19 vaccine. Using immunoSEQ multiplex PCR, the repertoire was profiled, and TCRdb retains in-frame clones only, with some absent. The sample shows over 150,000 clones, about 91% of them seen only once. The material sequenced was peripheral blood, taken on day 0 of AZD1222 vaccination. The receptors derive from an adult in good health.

Here the CDR3 DNA reads TGTGCCAGCAGCTCCGTCCCGGGACTAGCGGGGGGGGGATACGAGCAGTACTTC. This encodes CASSSVPGLAGGGYEQYF. The chain combines TRBV7-2 with TRBJ2-7; the match to TRBD2 covers 16 bases. CDR3 size: 18 residues. From germline, CDR1 is SGHTA and CDR2 FQGNSA. V lost 4 bases to trimming and J lost 4 bases; unmatched junction nucleotides: 10.

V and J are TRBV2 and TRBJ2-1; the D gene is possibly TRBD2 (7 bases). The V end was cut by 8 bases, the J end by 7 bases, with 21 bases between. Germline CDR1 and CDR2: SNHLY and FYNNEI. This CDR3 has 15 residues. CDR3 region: CASYGGLALRNEQFF. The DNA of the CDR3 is TGTGCCAGCTACGGGGGGCTAGCCCTCCGGAATGAGCAGTTCTTC.

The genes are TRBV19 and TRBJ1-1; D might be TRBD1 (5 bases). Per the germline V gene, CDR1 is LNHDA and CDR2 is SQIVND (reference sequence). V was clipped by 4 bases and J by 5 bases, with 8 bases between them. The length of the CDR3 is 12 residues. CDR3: CASSNGGTEAFF. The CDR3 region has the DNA TGTGCCAGTAGTAACGGGGGGACTGAAGCTTTCTTT.

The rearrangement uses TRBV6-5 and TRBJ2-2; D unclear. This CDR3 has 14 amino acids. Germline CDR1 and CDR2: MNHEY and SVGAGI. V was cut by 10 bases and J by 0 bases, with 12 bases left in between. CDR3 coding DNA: TGTGCCACTAAAGGTCTCGCGAACACCGGGGAGCTGTTTTTT. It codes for CATKGLANTGELFF.

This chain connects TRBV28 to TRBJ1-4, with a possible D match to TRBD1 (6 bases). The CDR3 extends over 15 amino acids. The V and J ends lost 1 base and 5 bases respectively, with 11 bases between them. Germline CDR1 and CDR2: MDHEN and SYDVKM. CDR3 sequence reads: CASSLSTGRNEKLFF. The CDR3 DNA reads TGTGCCAGCAGTTTATCAACAGGGAGGAATGAAAAACTGTTTTTT.

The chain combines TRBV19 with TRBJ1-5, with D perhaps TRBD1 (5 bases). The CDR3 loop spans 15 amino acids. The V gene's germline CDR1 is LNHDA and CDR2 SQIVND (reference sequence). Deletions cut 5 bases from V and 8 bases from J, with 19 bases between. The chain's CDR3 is CASSWTSGTDEPQHF. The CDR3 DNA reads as TGTGCCAGTAGTTGGACCTCCGGGACGGATGAGCCCCAGCATTTT.

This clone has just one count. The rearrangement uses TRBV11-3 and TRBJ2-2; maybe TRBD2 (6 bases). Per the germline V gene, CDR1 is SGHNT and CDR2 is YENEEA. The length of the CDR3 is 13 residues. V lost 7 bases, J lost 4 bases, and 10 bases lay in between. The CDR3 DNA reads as TGTGCCAGCAACCCAGCGGGCACCGGGGAGCTGTTTTTT. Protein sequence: CASNPAGTGELFF.

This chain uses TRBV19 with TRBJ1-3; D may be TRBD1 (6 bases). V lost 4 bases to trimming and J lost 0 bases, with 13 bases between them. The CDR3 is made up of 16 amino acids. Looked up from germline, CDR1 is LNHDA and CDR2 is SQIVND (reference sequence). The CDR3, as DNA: TGTGCCAGTAGTACTTTTTCGGACAGCTCTGGAAACACCATATATTTT. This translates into CASSTFSDSSGNTIYF.

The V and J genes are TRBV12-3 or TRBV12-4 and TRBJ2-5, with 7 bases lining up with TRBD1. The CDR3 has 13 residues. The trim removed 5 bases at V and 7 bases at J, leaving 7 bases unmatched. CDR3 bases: TGTGCCAGCAGTACAACAGGGGTAGCGACCCAGTACTTC. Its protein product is CASSTTGVATQYF.

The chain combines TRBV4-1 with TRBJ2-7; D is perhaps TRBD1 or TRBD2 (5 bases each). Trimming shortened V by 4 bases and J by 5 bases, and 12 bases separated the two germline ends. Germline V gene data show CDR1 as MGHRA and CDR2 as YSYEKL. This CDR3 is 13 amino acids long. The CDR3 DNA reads TGCGCCAGCAGCCTTACCTGGGGGAACGAGCAGTACTTC. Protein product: CASSLTWGNEQYF.

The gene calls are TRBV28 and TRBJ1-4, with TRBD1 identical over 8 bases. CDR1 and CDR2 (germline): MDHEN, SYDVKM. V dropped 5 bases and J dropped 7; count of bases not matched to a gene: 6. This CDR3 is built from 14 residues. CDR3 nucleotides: TGTGCCAGCAGTCGCAGGGGGCTTGGTGAAAAACTGTTTTTT. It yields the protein CASSRRGLGEKLFF.

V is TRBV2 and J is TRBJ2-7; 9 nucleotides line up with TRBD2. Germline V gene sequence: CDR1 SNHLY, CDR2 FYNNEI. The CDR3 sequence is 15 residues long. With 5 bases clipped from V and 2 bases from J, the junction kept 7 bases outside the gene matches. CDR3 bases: TGTGCCAGCAGTACCCCGGGACTAGCCCCCTACGAGCAGTACTTC. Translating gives CASSTPGLAPYEQYF.

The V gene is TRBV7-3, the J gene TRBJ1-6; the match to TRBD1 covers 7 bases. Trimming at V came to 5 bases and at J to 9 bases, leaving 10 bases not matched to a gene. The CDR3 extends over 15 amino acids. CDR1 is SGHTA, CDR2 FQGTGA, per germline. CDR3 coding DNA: TGTGCCAGCAGCGAGGACAGGTGGGCCTTTTCACCCCTCCACTTT. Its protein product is CASSEDRWAFSPLHF.

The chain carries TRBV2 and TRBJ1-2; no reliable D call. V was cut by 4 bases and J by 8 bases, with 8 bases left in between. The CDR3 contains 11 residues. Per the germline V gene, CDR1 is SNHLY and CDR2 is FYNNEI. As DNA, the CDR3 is TGTGCCAGCAGTGTTGGTAGGGGCTACACCTTC. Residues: CASSVGRGYTF.

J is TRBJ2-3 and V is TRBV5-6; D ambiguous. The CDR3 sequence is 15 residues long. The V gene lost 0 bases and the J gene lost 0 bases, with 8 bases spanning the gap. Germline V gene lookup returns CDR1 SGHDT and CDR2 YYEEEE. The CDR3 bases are TGTGCCAGCAGCTTGGGAGGTACTAGCACAGATACGCAGTATTTT. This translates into CASSLGGTSTDTQYF.

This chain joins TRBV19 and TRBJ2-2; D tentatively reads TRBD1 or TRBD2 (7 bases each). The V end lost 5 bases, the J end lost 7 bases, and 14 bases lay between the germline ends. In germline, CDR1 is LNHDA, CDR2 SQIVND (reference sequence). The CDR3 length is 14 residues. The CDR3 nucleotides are TGTGCCAGTAGTTGGGAGGGGGCTATCGGGGAGCTGTTTTTT. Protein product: CASSWEGAIGELFF.

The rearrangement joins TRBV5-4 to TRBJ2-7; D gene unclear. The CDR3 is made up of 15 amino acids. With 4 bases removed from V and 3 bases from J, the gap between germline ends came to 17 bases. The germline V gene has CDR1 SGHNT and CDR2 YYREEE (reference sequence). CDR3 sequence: CASSPPGGVGYEQYF. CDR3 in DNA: TGTGCCAGCAGCCCACCAGGCGGAGTGGGCTACGAGCAGTACTTC.

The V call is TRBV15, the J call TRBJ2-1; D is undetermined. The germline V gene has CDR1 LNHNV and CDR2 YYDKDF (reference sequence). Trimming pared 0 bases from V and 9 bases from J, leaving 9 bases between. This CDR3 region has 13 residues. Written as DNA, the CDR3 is TGTGCCACCAGCAGAGATAACGTGGGTGAGCAGTTCTTC. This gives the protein CATSRDNVGEQFF.

The CDR3 reads CASSLPRAGGEQYF. CDR3 nucleotide sequence: TGCGCCAGCAGCCTCCCAAGAGCGGGGGGCGAGCAGTACTTC. This rearrangement joins TRBV4-1 to TRBJ2-7; 9 bases fit TRBD2. This CDR3 is built from 14 residues. After removal of 4 bases from V and 6 bases from J, the junction contained 7 bases not matched to a gene. CDR1 and CDR2 from the germline V gene are MGHRA and YSYEKL.

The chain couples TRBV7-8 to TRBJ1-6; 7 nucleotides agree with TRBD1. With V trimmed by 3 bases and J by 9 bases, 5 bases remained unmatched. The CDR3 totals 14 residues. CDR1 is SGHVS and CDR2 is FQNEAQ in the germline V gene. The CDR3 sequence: CASSLRGRSSPLHF. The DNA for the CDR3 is TGTGCCAGCAGCTTGAGGGGGCGAAGTTCACCCCTCCACTTT. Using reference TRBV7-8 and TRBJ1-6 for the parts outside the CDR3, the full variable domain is GAGVSQSPRYKVAKRGQDVALRCDPISGHVSLFWYQQALGQGPEFLTYFQNEAQLDKSGLPSDRFFAERPEGSVSTLKIQRTQQEDSAVYLCASSLRGRSSPLHFGNGTRLTVT.

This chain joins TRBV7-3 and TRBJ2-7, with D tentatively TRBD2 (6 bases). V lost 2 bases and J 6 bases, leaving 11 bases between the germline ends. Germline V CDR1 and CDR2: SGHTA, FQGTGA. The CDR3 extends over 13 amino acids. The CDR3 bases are TGTGCCAGCAGCTTATCAGGAGGGAGCGAGCAGTACTTC. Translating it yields CASSLSGGSEQYF.